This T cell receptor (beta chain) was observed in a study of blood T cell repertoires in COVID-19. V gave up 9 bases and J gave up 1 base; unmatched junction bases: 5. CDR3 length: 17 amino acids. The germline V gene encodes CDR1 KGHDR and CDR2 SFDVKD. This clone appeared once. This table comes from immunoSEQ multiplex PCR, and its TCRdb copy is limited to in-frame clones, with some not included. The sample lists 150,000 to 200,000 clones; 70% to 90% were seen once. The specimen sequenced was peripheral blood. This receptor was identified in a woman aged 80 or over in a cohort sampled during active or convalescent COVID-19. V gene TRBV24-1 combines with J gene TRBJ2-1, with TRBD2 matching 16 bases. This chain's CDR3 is CATQGLAGGPSYNEQFF. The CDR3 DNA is TGTGCCACCCAGGGACTAGCGGGAGGGCCTTCCTACAATGAGCAGTTCTTC.